Shown below are 30 T cell receptor beta chains from a single sample sequenced in a study of blood T cell repertoires in COVID-19. Produced via immunoSEQ multiplex PCR; TCRdb's table is partial and in-frame only. This repertoire shows approximately 340,000 clones, roughly 86% found once; its top ten account for approximately 9.3%. Source material: peripheral blood. The receptors here all came from a man between 25 and 39 years old with COVID-19, enrolled during active disease.

The chain has TRBV4-3 and TRBJ2-1; 13 positions agree with TRBD2. Losses at the gene ends were 1 base for V and 5 bases for J; bases not matched to a gene: 5. This CDR3 contains 17 residues. Germline lookup yields CDR1 LGHNA and CDR2 YSLEER. The CDR3 DNA reads TGCGCCAGCAGCCAAGGGACTAGCGGGGGTCATAACAATGAGCAGTTCTTC. Its protein product is CASSQGTSGGHNNEQFF.

V and J are TRBV28 and TRBJ2-7; the D gene is possibly TRBD2 (8 bases). Germline V gene sequence: CDR1 MDHEN, CDR2 SYDVKM. This CDR3 is built from 15 residues. The ends were cut back, 4 bases at V and 7 bases at J, with 20 bases in the middle. The CDR3 loop is CASSSPDRAGGEQYF. CDR3 nucleotides: TGTGCCAGCAGTTCCCCAGACAGGGCGGGAGGAGAGCAGTACTTC.

V gene TRBV6-5 combines with J gene TRBJ1-2; 7 nucleotides match TRBD1. This CDR3 region has 14 residues. Trimming cost V 10 bases and J 4 bases; bases outside gene matches: 12. Germline V gene lookup returns CDR1 MNHEY and CDR2 SVGAGI. The CDR3 DNA reads as TGTGCCACCACGACAGGGAAAGACTCCTATGGCTACACCTTC. Its protein is CATTTGKDSYGYTF.

This chain uses TRBV19 with TRBJ2-7, with D maybe TRBD2 (5 bases). The V end was cut by 5 bases, the J end by 3 bases, with 11 bases between. The CDR3 totals 13 residues. CDR1 and CDR2 from the germline V gene are LNHDA and SQIVND (reference sequence). The CDR3 nucleotides read TGTGCCAGTAGTGAAGGAGGAAACTACGAGCAGTACTTC. It yields the protein CASSEGGNYEQYF. Using reference TRBV19 and TRBJ2-7 for the parts outside the CDR3, the full variable domain is DGGITQSPKYLFRKEGQNVTLSCEQNLNHDAMYWYRQDPGQGLRLIYYSQIVNDFQKGDIAEGYSVSREKKESFPLTVTSAQKNPTAFYLCASSEGGNYEQYFGPGTRLTVT.

The chain carries TRBV3-1 (or the pseudogene TRBV3-2) and TRBJ2-5; 9 bases fit TRBD2. The germline gives CDR1 LGHDT, CDR2 YNNKEL (reference sequence). The CDR3 extends over 18 amino acids. V lost 0 bases, J lost 4 bases, and 12 bases stayed unmatched. The CDR3 nucleotides read TGTGCCAGCAGCCAAGATTTCGGGGAAAGCGGGGGGCGAGAGACCCAGTACTTC. This translates into CASSQDFGESGGRETQYF.

The rearrangement uses TRBV7-2 and TRBJ1-2; 9 bases map to TRBD1. Germline loops: CDR1 SGHTA, CDR2 FQGNSA. This CDR3 is 17 amino acids long. J lost 5 bases, V lost 1 base, and 11 bases had no gene match. The CDR3 DNA is TGTGCCAGCAGCTTAGGCCGCCCGACAGGGGGTTTGTATGGCTACACCTTC. This encodes CASSLGRPTGGLYGYTF. The variable domain in full, completed from reference TRBV7-2 and TRBJ1-2, reads GAGVSQSPSNKVTEKGKDVELRCDPISGHTALYWYRQSLGQGLEFLIYFQGNSAPDKSGLPSDRFSAERTGGSVSTLTIQRTQQEDSAVYLCASSLGRPTGGLYGYTFGSGTRLTVV.

The V gene is TRBV15, the J gene TRBJ2-3; D perhaps matches TRBD1 (6 bases). The CDR3 runs 16 residues. Per germline, CDR1 LNHNV and CDR2 YYDKDF (reference sequence). V was trimmed by 7 bases and J by 3 bases, leaving 20 bases between them. CDR3 protein: CATKPRRTEGTDTQYF. The CDR3 DNA reads as TGTGCCACCAAACCGAGGAGGACAGAAGGAACAGATACGCAGTATTTT. Full variable domain (remainder filled in from reference TRBV15 and TRBJ2-3): DAMVIQNPRYQVTQFGKPVTLSCSQTLNHNVMYWYQQKSSQAPKLLFHYYDKDFNNEADTPDNFQSRRPNTSFCFLDIRSPGLGDTAMYLCATKPRRTEGTDTQYFGPGTRLTVL.

The V call is TRBV5-1, the J call TRBJ2-4; 8 nucleotides line up with TRBD2. Germline V CDR1 and CDR2: SGHRS, YFSETQ. The CDR3 loop spans 14 amino acids. J was trimmed by 7 bases and V by 5 bases; bases with no gene match: 8. The CDR3 DNA reads TGCGCCAGCAGGGCGGGGGGCACGGGGAACATTCAGTACTTC. The encoded protein is CASRAGGTGNIQYF.

V usage is TRBV5-1 and J usage is TRBJ2-7, with D tentatively TRBD1 (5 bases). The V gene's germline CDR1 is SGHRS and CDR2 YFSETQ. The length of the CDR3 is 14 residues. V shed 1 base and J shed 2 bases, with 10 bases lying between them. This CDR3 is CASSLISGTYEQYF. DNA for the CDR3: TGCGCCAGCAGCTTGATTTCAGGGACCTACGAGCAGTACTTC.

This clone was detected only once. This chain connects TRBV5-6 to TRBJ2-1; no firm D call. V dropped 1 base and J dropped 2 bases, with 16 bases sitting between them. The CDR3 runs 17 residues. The germline gives CDR1 SGHDT, CDR2 YYEEEE. The DNA for the CDR3 is TGTGCCAGCAGCTTGTATCTTAGTCAGGCAACCTACAATGAGCAGTTCTTC. It codes for CASSLYLSQATYNEQFF.

The rearrangement links TRBV28 to TRBJ1-5, with 8 bases that match TRBD1. CDR1 and CDR2 from the germline V gene are MDHEN and SYDVKM. V was clipped by 6 bases and J by 9 bases; unmatched bases: 13. CDR3 length: 15 residues. The CDR3 nucleotides are TGTGCCAGCAGACCAGCAGGGGGCTATGTTCGGCCCCAGCATTTT. Its protein product is CASRPAGGYVRPQHF.

V and J are TRBV6-5 and TRBJ2-7; the D gene is possibly TRBD2 (5 bases). Germline values: CDR1 MNHEY, CDR2 SVGAGI. The V end was cut by 2 bases, the J end by 0 bases, with 14 bases between. The CDR3 totals 16 residues. This CDR3 reads CASSYTRGPLSYEQYF. The DNA for the CDR3 is TGTGCCAGCAGTTACACCCGGGGTCCCCTCTCCTACGAGCAGTACTTC.

This rearrangement joins TRBV12-3 or TRBV12-4 to TRBJ2-7; unclear D gene. The CDR3 length is 13 residues. Trimming took off 3 bases at V and 1 base at J, with 7 bases between the two ends. CDR3 sequence (DNA): TGTGCCAGCAGTTTCTACTCTTCCTACGAGCAGTACTTC. Encoded protein: CASSFYSSYEQYF.

The chain has TRBV7-3 and TRBJ2-2, with TRBD2 identical over 13 bases. Looked up from germline, CDR1 is SGHTA and CDR2 is FQGTGA. V gave up 5 bases and J gave up 0 bases; unmatched junction bases: 6. This CDR3 has 18 amino acids. The CDR3 loop is CASSLRTSGGANTGELFF. The DNA for the CDR3 is TGTGCCAGCAGCCTCCGGACTAGCGGGGGCGCGAACACCGGGGAGCTGTTTTTT.

The chain has TRBV27 and TRBJ2-5; 9 nucleotides line up with TRBD1. Trimming at V came to 5 bases and at J to 3 bases, leaving 13 bases not matched to a gene. The CDR3 covers 17 residues. Germline CDR1 MNHEY, CDR2 SMNVEV (reference sequence). This CDR3 reads CASSPFWGDRGEETQYF. Here the CDR3 DNA reads TGTGCCAGCAGTCCTTTTTGGGGAGACAGGGGGGAAGAGACCCAGTACTTC.

This CDR3 reads CASSEADRGSTEAFF. The CDR3 DNA is TGTGCCAGCAGTGAAGCAGACAGGGGGTCCACTGAAGCTTTCTTT. The V call is TRBV2, the J call TRBJ1-1; TRBD1 agrees at 9 bases. V trimming: 0 bases; J trimming: 4 bases; junction bases outside the gene matches: 3. CDR3 length: 15 residues. The V gene's germline CDR1 is SNHLY and CDR2 FYNNEI.

The chain couples TRBV12-3 or TRBV12-4 to TRBJ2-4, with 7 bases fitting TRBD1. Losses at the gene ends were 6 bases for V and 8 bases for J; bases not matched to a gene: 7. This CDR3 is built from 13 residues. Here the CDR3 reads CASRETGDDIQYF. The CDR3 nucleotides read TGTGCCAGCAGGGAAACAGGGGATGACATTCAGTACTTC.

The chain couples TRBV27 to TRBJ2-3; D not certain. Deletions cut 0 bases from V and 4 bases from J, with 8 bases between. The CDR3 has 14 residues. The germline V gene encodes CDR1 MNHEY and CDR2 SMNVEV (reference sequence). The CDR3 here is CASSLSRVADTQYF. For the CDR3, the DNA is TGTGCCAGCAGTTTATCGAGAGTCGCAGATACGCAGTATTTT.

The chain joins TRBV6-5 to TRBJ1-5, with 7 bases lining up with TRBD1. V lost 6 bases to trimming and J lost 6 bases; unmatched junction nucleotides: 11. Germline CDR1 reads MNHEY; CDR2 reads SVGAGI. The CDR3 extends over 15 amino acids. CDR3 DNA sequence: TGTGCCAGCAGCACCGGGACAGCCTGGAGTCAGCCCCAGCATTTT. Its protein product is CASSTGTAWSQPQHF.

The chain uses TRBV9 and TRBJ2-1; 7 nucleotides agree with TRBD1. The V and J ends lost 0 bases and 7 bases, in that order; junction bases with no gene match: 13. The CDR3 spans 17 residues. Germline loops: CDR1 SGDLS, CDR2 YYNGEE. CDR3 residues: CASSVAGHDRVRNEQFF. In DNA, the CDR3 is TGTGCCAGCAGCGTAGCTGGGCACGACAGGGTCAGGAATGAGCAGTTCTTC.

The rearrangement links TRBV19 to TRBJ2-3; maybe TRBD1 (6 bases). This CDR3 has 15 residues. Looked up from germline, CDR1 is LNHDA and CDR2 is SQIVND (reference sequence). Trimming took 5 bases from V and 0 from J, leaving 12 bases between them. The CDR3 sequence: CASSRGQSSTDTQYF. For the CDR3, the DNA is TGTGCCAGTAGTCGCGGACAGTCTAGCACAGATACGCAGTATTTT.

The rearrangement joins TRBV19 to TRBJ1-1; weak D call: TRBD1 (5 bases). The CDR3 has 17 residues. Trimming stripped 8 bases from V and 4 bases from J, with 26 bases between. Germline assignment: CDR1 LNHDA and CDR2 SQIVND (reference sequence). CDR3 in DNA: TGTGCCAGTTCCACAGGTTGGGTATTAGTTGGCCCCACTGAAGCTTTCTTT. Translating it yields CASSTGWVLVGPTEAFF.

This chain joins TRBV6-6 and TRBJ2-5, with 8 bases lining up with TRBD2. The CDR3 is made up of 14 amino acids. Germline V gene data show CDR1 as MNHNY and CDR2 as SVGAGI (reference sequence). V dropped 6 bases and J dropped 4; count of bases not matched to a gene: 7. This chain's CDR3 is CASRWGRGGETQYF. Here the CDR3 DNA reads TGTGCCAGCAGGTGGGGCCGGGGGGGAGAGACCCAGTACTTC.

The chain employs TRBV2 and TRBJ2-1; 9 bases agree with TRBD2. From germline, CDR1 is SNHLY and CDR2 FYNNEI. The CDR3 runs to 15 residues. V dropped 5 bases and J dropped 8; count of bases not matched to a gene: 10. The CDR3 DNA is TGTGCCAGCAGTCGGGGTAGCGGGGGCTGGCATGAGCAGTTCTTC. Translation: CASSRGSGGWHEQFF.

Concerning this clone itself: The sample carries other DNA sequences with the same CDR3. The chain carries TRBV5-1 and TRBJ2-7; D call uncertain. CDR3 length equals 12 residues. Germline CDR1 is SGHRS and CDR2 is YFSETQ. V was cut by 0 bases and J by 4 bases, with 5 bases left in between. Here the CDR3 reads CASSLGGYEQYF. CDR3 nucleotide sequence: TGCGCCAGCAGCTTGGGAGGTTACGAGCAGTACTTC.

The chain combines TRBV18 with TRBJ1-2; a weak D match, TRBD1 (5 bases). The germline gives CDR1 KGHSH, CDR2 LQKENI. The ends were cut back, 2 bases at V and 2 bases at J, with 15 bases in the middle. The CDR3 extends over 16 amino acids. CDR3 DNA: TGTGCCAGCTCACCATACTCGTCCCAGGGAAACTATGGCTACACCTTC. Translating gives CASSPYSSQGNYGYTF.

CDR3 DNA sequence: TGTGCCAGCAGTTCCTCAGGGGTGAACACCATATATTTT. Residues: CASSSSGVNTIYF. J is TRBJ1-3 and V is TRBV6-1; a weak D match, TRBD1 (6 bases). Trimming removed 5 bases at V and 7 bases at J, with 12 bases between. The germline CDR1 and CDR2 sequences are MNHNS and SASEGT. This CDR3 comprises 13 residues.

This chain links TRBV5-1 with TRBJ1-4, with 7 bases fitting TRBD1. With V trimmed by 0 bases and J by 8 bases, 4 bases remained unmatched. Germline values: CDR1 SGHRS, CDR2 YFSETQ. This CDR3 comprises 14 residues. CDR3 nucleotide sequence: TGCGCCAGCAGCTTGGACAGGGGAGCAGAAAAACTGTTTTTT. Its protein product is CASSLDRGAEKLFF.

CDR3 in amino acids: CASSLHGTGGEKLFF. For the CDR3, the DNA is TGTGCCAGCAGTTTACATGGGACAGGGGGGGAAAAACTGTTTTTT. The gene calls are TRBV28 and TRBJ1-4; 11 bases agree with TRBD1. CDR1 and CDR2 (germline): MDHEN, SYDVKM. The V gene end was trimmed by 2 bases and the J gene end by 8 bases; junction bases not matched to a gene: 4. The CDR3 is 15 amino acids.

V gene TRBV27 combines with J gene TRBJ2-6; tentative D call: TRBD2 (6 bases). This CDR3 has 15 amino acids. Germline V gene sequence: CDR1 MNHEY, CDR2 SMNVEV (reference sequence). V lost 8 bases and J lost 2, with 13 bases in between. CDR3 in amino acids: CASARRGAGANVLTF. The CDR3 DNA follows: TGTGCCAGCGCCAGGCGGGGAGCTGGGGCCAACGTCCTGACTTTC.